What follows is one TCR beta chain and its context. Antigen specificity is unknown. Four PCR rounds used nested alpha and beta constant region primers plus the SP2 primer. Reverse transcription of blood and skin TCR RNA was primed at alpha and beta constant regions. TCRdb re-analysed the 5' RACE reads in MiXCR, keeping a single row per CDR3 protein. The table records more than 50,000 distinct CDR3 sequences, about 7.2% of them present only once. This sample is drawn from a study of naive and memory T cell subsets. Study outcomes and limitations: The RNA method is potentially sensitive to activation and differentiation changes.

The CDR3 loop spans 17 amino acids. The V gene lost 0 bases and the J gene lost 7 bases, with 22 bases spanning the gap. Germline loops: CDR1 SGHAT, CDR2 FQNNGV. TCR cDNA received a 3' ligated oligonucleotide that carried a UMI. Unsorted total RNA, about 1 to 1000 ng, was DNase treated before reverse transcription. This chain links TRBV11-2 with TRBJ2-7; no reliable D call. The sequence derives from a male donor in good health. The CDR3 bases are TGTGCCAGCAGCTTAGACAGAGCTAAGGGCCGTTTTTGGGAGCAGTACTTC. Its translation: CASSLDRAKGRFWEQYF.